This TCR beta chain is from a study of blood T cells in healthy people across ages. Donors were healthy Caucasian individuals from Russia aged about 6 to 95. Using a J-beta primer mix together with a sample-barcoded 5' primer, a second PCR was run for roughly 6 to 11 cycles. MiXCR was run by TCRdb on the 5' RACE reads, yielding one entry per CDR3 protein. The data contain around 1,800,000 distinct CDR3 sequences, around 40% of them singletons. V was shortened by 5 bases and J by 3 bases, with 20 bases between the two germline ends. The V gene's germline CDR1 is LNHDA and CDR2 SQIVND (reference sequence). This CDR3 spans 18 amino acids.

This receptor was obtained from a human donor in good health. The chain joins TRBV19 to TRBJ2-6; no reliable D call. Material: blood. For the CDR3, the DNA is TGTGCCAGTAGTCCGCAGGTTACCGCAGTAGGTGGGGCCAACGTCCTGACTTTC. This encodes CASSPQVTAVGGANVLTF.